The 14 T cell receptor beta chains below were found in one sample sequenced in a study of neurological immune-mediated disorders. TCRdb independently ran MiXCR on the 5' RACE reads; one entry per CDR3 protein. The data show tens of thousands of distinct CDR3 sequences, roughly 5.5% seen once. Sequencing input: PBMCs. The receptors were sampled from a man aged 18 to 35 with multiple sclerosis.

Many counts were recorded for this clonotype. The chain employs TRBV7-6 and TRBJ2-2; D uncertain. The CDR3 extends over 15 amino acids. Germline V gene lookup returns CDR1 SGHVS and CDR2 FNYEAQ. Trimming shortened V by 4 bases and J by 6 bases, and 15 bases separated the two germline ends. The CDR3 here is CASSSSIRAAGELFF. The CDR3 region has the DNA TGTGCCAGCAGCTCCTCTATAAGGGCCGCCGGGGAGCTGTTTTTT.

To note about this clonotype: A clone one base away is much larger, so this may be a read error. CDR3 loop: CASSRGKGVGAFF. The CDR3, as DNA: TGTGCCAGCAGTAGGGGAAAGGGGGTGGGGGCTTTCTTT. The chain has TRBV28 and TRBJ1-1; D is perhaps TRBD1 (6 bases). V lost 5 bases and J lost 11, with 18 bases in between. CDR3 length equals 13 residues. Germline values: CDR1 MDHEN, CDR2 SYDVKM. Complete variable domain (other parts from reference TRBV28 and TRBJ1-1): DVKVTQSSRYLVKRTGEKVFLECVQDMDHENMFWYRQDPGLGLRLIYFSYDVKMKEKGDIPEGYSVSREKKERFSLILESASTNQTSMYLCASSRGKGVGAFFGQGTRLTVV.

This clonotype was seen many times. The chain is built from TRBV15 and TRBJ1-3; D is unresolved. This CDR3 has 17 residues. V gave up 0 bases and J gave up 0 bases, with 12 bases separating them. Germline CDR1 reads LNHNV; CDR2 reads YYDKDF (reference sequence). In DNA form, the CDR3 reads TGTGCCACCAGCAGAGATTACGCCGGAAACTCTGGAAACACCATATATTTT. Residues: CATSRDYAGNSGNTIYF.

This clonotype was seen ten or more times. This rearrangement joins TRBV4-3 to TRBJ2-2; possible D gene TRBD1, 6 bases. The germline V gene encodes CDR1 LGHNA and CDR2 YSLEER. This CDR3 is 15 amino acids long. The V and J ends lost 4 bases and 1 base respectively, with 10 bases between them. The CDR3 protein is CASSRTQGNTGELFF. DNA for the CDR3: TGCGCCAGCAGCCGGACACAGGGGAACACCGGGGAGCTGTTTTTT.

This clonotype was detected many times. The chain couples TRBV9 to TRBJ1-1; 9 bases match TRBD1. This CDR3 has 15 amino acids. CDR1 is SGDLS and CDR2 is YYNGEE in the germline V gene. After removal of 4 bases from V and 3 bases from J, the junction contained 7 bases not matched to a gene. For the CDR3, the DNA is TGTGCCAGCAGCCCACAGGGGGCTGGGGACACTGAAGCTTTCTTT. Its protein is CASSPQGAGDTEAFF.

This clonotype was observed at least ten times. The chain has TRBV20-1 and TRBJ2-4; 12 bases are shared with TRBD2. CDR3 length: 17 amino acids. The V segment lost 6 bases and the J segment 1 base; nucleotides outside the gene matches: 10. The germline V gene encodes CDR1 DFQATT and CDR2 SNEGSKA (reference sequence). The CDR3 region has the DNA TGCAGTGCGCTGTCTAGCGGGGGGGCCAGGGCCAAAAACATTCAGTACTTC. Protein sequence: CSALSSGGARAKNIQYF.

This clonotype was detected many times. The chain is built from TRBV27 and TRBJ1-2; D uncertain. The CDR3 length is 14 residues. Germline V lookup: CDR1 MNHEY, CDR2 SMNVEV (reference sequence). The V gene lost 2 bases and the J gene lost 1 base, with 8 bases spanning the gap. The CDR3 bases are TGTGCCAGCAGTTTAACCTTAAATAACTATGGCTACACCTTC. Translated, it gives CASSLTLNNYGYTF.

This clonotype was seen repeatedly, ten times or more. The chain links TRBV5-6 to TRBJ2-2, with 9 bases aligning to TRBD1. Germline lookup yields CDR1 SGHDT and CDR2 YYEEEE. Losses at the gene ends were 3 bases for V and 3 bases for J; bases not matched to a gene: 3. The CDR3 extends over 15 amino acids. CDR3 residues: CASSYRDRDTGELFF. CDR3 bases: TGTGCCAGCAGCTACCGGGACAGGGACACCGGGGAGCTGTTTTTT.

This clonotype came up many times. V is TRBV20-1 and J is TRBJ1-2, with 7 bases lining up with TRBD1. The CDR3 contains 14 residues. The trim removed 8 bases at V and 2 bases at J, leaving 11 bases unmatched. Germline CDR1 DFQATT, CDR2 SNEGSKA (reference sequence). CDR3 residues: CSSYGATGNYGYTF. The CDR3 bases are TGCAGTTCCTACGGCGCGACAGGGAACTATGGCTACACCTTC.

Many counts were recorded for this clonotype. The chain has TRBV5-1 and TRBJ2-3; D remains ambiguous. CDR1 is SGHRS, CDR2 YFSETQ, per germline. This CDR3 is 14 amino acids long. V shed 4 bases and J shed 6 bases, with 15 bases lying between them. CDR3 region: CASSVPQASDTQYF. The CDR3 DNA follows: TGCGCCAGCAGCGTCCCCCAGGCGAGCGATACGCAGTATTTT.

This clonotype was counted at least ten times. CDR3 sequence (DNA): TGCAGTGCTAGAGATACGACGAACTCCTATAATTCACCCCTCCACTTT. As protein: CSARDTTNSYNSPLHF. The chain couples TRBV20-1 to TRBJ1-6; D not certain. Trimming left V 0 bases short and J 0 bases short, with 9 bases between. This CDR3 is built from 16 residues. Germline V gene sequence: CDR1 DFQATT, CDR2 SNEGSKA (reference sequence).

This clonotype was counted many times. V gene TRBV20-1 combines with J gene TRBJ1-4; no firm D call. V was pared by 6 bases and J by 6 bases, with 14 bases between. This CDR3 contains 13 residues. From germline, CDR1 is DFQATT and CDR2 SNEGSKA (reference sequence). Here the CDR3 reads CSAADGVYEKLFF. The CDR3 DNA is TGCAGTGCCGCAGATGGGGTGTATGAAAAACTGTTTTTT.

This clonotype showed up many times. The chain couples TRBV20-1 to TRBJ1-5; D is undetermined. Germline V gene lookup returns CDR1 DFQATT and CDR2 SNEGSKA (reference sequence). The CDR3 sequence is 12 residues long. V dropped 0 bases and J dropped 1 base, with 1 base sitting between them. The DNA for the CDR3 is TGCAGTGCTAGAGACAGCAATCAGCCCCAGCATTTT. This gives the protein CSARDSNQPQHF.

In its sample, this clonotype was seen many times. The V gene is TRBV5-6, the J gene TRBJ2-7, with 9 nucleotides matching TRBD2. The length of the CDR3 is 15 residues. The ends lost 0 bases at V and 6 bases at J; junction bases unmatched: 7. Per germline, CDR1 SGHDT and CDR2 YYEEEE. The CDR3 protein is CASSLGGGGAVEQYF. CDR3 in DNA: TGTGCCAGCAGCTTGGGTGGCGGGGGGGCCGTCGAGCAGTACTTC.